The rows below give T cell receptor beta chains drawn from one sample of a study of response to subunit inactivated influenza vaccine. TCRdb processed the RT-PCR reads anew with MiXCR; each CDR3 protein has one entry. The sample contains hundreds of thousands of distinct CDR3 sequences, approximately 14% of which appear only once. The sample here was PBMCs from blood, taken around 15 days before vaccination. The receptors derive from a man aged 45-60 years who received an inactivated influenza vaccine. Each CDR3 is given with its conserved first and last residue. Fields, in order: J gene, CDR3 length, V gene, clone size, D gene, CDR3 DNA, CDR3 protein. D genes are given only for firm matches. A clone size is listed for some rows: how often the clone was seen (once, few, many), or a class if it is expanded.

>TRBJ2-7|13|TRBV5-5|few|-
TGTGCCAGCAGCTGGGACTTAATGACAGAGCAGTACTTC
CASSWDLMTEQYF
>TRBJ2-1|16|TRBV10-3|-|-
TGTGCCATCAATGGTGGCAGGGGTAATTCCTACAATGAGCAGTTCTTC
CAINGGRGNSYNEQFF
>TRBJ1-2|14|TRBV7-2|-|TRBD1
TGTGCCAGCAGCTTAGGGGACAGGGCTCGTGGCTACACCTTC
CASSLGDRARGYTF
>TRBJ2-1|15|TRBV5-5|few|TRBD1
TGTGCCAGCAGCTTGGACAGGGGTGAGTGGAATGAGCAGTTCTTC
CASSLDRGEWNEQFF
>TRBJ2-1|14|TRBV12-3/TRBV12-4|few|-
TGTGCCAGCAGTTTAGGCAGGGGGGGTAATGAGCAGTTCTTC
CASSLGRGGNEQFF
>TRBJ1-1|13|TRBV6-1|-|-
TGTGCCAGCAGTCTCGCAGGGTCTGGGGAAGCTTTCTTT
CASSLAGSGEAFF
>TRBJ1-1|15|TRBV20-1|-|-
TGCAGTGCTAGAGACGGCCAAACAGGGAACACTGAAGCTTTCTTT
CSARDGQTGNTEAFF
>TRBJ2-7|15|TRBV5-1|-|TRBD1
TGCGCCAGCAGCGGATCCGGGACAGGGGACCACGAGCAGTACTTC
CASSGSGTGDHEQYF
>TRBJ1-6|12|TRBV7-2|-|-
TGTGCCAGCAGCTCTACTAATTCACCCCTCCACTTT
CASSSTNSPLHF
>TRBJ2-5|15|TRBV29-1|-|-
TGCAGCGTTGAAGTAGGGGGGGCCCTCCAAGAGACCCAGTACTTC
CSVEVGGALQETQYF
>TRBJ2-6|16|TRBV12-3/TRBV12-4|few|-
TGTGCCAGCAGTTCCCCGACAGAATCTGGGGCCAACGTCCTGACTTTC
CASSSPTESGANVLTF
>TRBJ2-7|13|TRBV5-6|many|-
TGTGCCAGCAGTTTAGACACCTCCTACGAGCAGTACTTC
CASSLDTSYEQYF
>TRBJ2-2|13|TRBV29-1|many|-
TGCAGCGTCTGTTACAGCCACACCGGGGAGCTGTTTTTT
CSVCYSHTGELFF
>TRBJ1-5|15|TRBV20-1|-|-
TGCAGTGCTAGAGGGACATCAACGATCAATCAGCCCCAGCATTTT
CSARGTSTINQPQHF
>TRBJ2-1|14|TRBV12-3/TRBV12-4|-|-
TGTGCCAGCAGCGTTGGTCCAACCTACAATGAGCAGTTCTTC
CASSVGPTYNEQFF
>TRBJ2-3|16|TRBV5-1|few|-
TGCGCCAGCAGCTTGGCAGGGTCGGGATTCACAGATACGCAGTATTTT
CASSLAGSGFTDTQYF
>TRBJ2-7|14|TRBV7-2|many|-
TGTGCCAGCAGCCCGGGACCGCTATCCTACGAGCAGTACTTC
CASSPGPLSYEQYF
>TRBJ2-5|13|TRBV7-6|few|-
TGTGCCAGCAGCTTAGCAGGGATCGAGACCCAGTACTTC
CASSLAGIETQYF
>TRBJ1-5|17|TRBV21-1|few|-
TGTGCCAGCAGCGCAAAGGTTGTGGGGATAAGCAATCAGCCCCAGCATTTT
CASSAKVVGISNQPQHF